The next 14 T cell receptor beta chains were all read from a single sample in a study of technical replicates of blood from four donors. Libraries were prepared by immunoSEQ multiplex PCR; TCRdb keeps only in-frame clonotypes and omits some of them. The data hold over 50,000 clones, with 95% to 98% observed a single time. The material sequenced was T cells isolated from PBMCs. Every receptor here comes from a human donor in good health.

The rearrangement links TRBV2 to TRBJ2-5; the match to TRBD2 covers 7 bases. The CDR3 totals 15 residues. Trimming cost V 9 bases and J 1 base; bases outside gene matches: 11. The germline V gene encodes CDR1 SNHLY and CDR2 FYNNEI. The CDR3 DNA reads as TGTGCCAGACCAAGGCGACTAGCAGGCCAAGAGACCCAGTACTTC. The encoded protein is CARPRRLAGQETQYF.

CDR3 coding DNA: TGCGCCAGCAGCTTGGGACAGGAAGAGACCCAGTACTTC. As protein: CASSLGQEETQYF. This chain connects TRBV5-1 to TRBJ2-5, with D possibly matching TRBD1 (6 bases). The germline CDR1 and CDR2 sequences are SGHRS and YFSETQ. V lost 0 bases and J 3 bases, leaving 6 bases between the germline ends. The CDR3 consists of 13 residues.

This rearrangement joins TRBV29-1 to TRBJ2-7; tentative D call: TRBD2 (6 bases). The V end lost 6 bases, the J end lost 3 bases, and 18 bases lay between the germline ends. The germline CDR1 and CDR2 sequences are SQVTM and ANQGSEA. This CDR3 has 14 residues. The CDR3 loop is CSVFTGDAHYEQYF. CDR3 DNA sequence: TGCAGCGTCTTTACGGGAGACGCCCACTACGAGCAGTACTTC.

The chain links TRBV19 to TRBJ2-1; TRBD2 matches 7 bases. Germline V CDR1 and CDR2: LNHDA, SQIVND (reference sequence). This CDR3 has 15 residues. J was trimmed by 5 bases and V by 1 base; bases with no gene match: 5. The CDR3 is CASSIGGGEDNEQFF. The CDR3 DNA follows: TGTGCCAGTAGTATAGGGGGGGGAGAAGACAATGAGCAGTTCTTC.

The chain has TRBV4-1 and TRBJ1-4; 8 positions match TRBD1. The CDR3 is 15 residues long. The germline V gene has CDR1 MGHRA and CDR2 YSYEKL. With V trimmed by 3 bases and J by 8 bases, 8 bases remained unmatched. CDR3 DNA sequence: TGCGCCAGCAGCCATTTACGGCAGGGGGCGGAAAAACTGTTTTTT. This translates into CASSHLRQGAEKLFF.

The gene calls are TRBV28 and TRBJ2-5, with unresolved D. Germline CDR1 MDHEN, CDR2 SYDVKM. CDR3 size: 14 residues. V was trimmed by 2 bases and J by 5 bases, leaving 12 bases between them. The CDR3 DNA reads TGTGCCAGCAGTTTAAGAACCCTCGGGGAGACCCAGTACTTC. It is translated as CASSLRTLGETQYF.

This rearrangement joins TRBV29-1 to TRBJ2-7; 10 positions match TRBD1. This CDR3 has 15 amino acids. Unmatched junction bases numbered 7, after V lost 2 bases and J lost 3 bases. CDR1 is SQVTM and CDR2 is ANQGSEA in the germline V gene. CDR3 residues: CSVEITGTGDYEQYF. CDR3 bases: TGCAGCGTTGAAATAACCGGGACAGGGGACTACGAGCAGTACTTC.

The chain is built from TRBV6-5 and TRBJ1-4, with a tentative D call TRBD1 (5 bases). Germline CDR1 and CDR2: MNHEY and SVGAGI. The CDR3 has 14 amino acids. Trimming cost V 5 bases and J 7 bases, with 14 bases left between them. CDR3 bases: TGTGCCAGCAGTAGGACATCGCTGAGTGAAAAACTGTTTTTT. Protein product: CASSRTSLSEKLFF.

V and J are TRBV30 and TRBJ2-1; no definite D call. V was cut by 0 bases and J by 8 bases, with 11 bases left in between. CDR3 length: 13 amino acids. Germline CDR1 is GTSNPN and CDR2 is SVGIG (reference sequence). DNA for the CDR3: TGTGCCTGGAGTGTACTCGGAGTCGATGAGCAGTTCTTC. Its translation: CAWSVLGVDEQFF.

This chain connects TRBV2 to TRBJ1-5; D is unclear. Between the trimmed V and J ends, which lost 6 bases and 6 bases, there was a span of 9 bases. This CDR3 region has 12 residues. Per the germline V gene, CDR1 is SNHLY and CDR2 is FYNNEI. The CDR3 region is CASREGGQPQHF. The CDR3 nucleotides read TGTGCCAGCAGGGAGGGCGGTCAGCCCCAGCATTTT.

V usage is TRBV6-5 and J usage is TRBJ1-2, with D maybe TRBD1 (6 bases). The germline gives CDR1 MNHEY, CDR2 SVGAGI. The CDR3 sequence is 15 residues long. Trimming stripped 1 base from V and 4 bases from J, with 13 bases between. CDR3: CASSYLSGTIYGYTF. The CDR3 nucleotides read TGTGCCAGCAGTTACTTGAGCGGGACAATCTATGGCTACACCTTC.

This clone was observed a single time. The genes are TRBV7-6 and TRBJ1-1; 8 nucleotides line up with TRBD1. After removal of 7 bases from V and 4 bases from J, the junction contained 8 bases not matched to a gene. The germline gives CDR1 SGHVS, CDR2 FNYEAQ. The CDR3 is 14 residues long. The CDR3 spells CASKKGQDTTEAFF. The CDR3 DNA reads as TGTGCCAGCAAAAAGGGACAGGACACCACTGAAGCTTTCTTT.

This clone was seen only a few times. The chain couples TRBV7-9 to TRBJ2-7; 14 nucleotides match TRBD2. This CDR3 has 16 amino acids. Germline CDR1 SEHNR, CDR2 FQNEAQ (reference sequence). V gave up 5 bases and J gave up 4 bases; unmatched junction bases: 7. Here the CDR3 reads CASSKGLAGAEYEQYF. Here the CDR3 DNA reads TGTGCCAGCAGCAAGGGACTAGCGGGAGCGGAATACGAGCAGTACTTC. The whole variable domain, remainder taken from reference TRBV7-9 and TRBJ2-7, is DTGVSQNPRHKITKRGQNVTFRCDPISEHNRLYWYRQTLGQGPEFLTYFQNEAQLEKSRLLSDRFSAERPKGSFSTLEIQRTEQGDSAMYLCASSKGLAGAEYEQYFGPGTRLTVT.

This chain joins TRBV19 and TRBJ2-7, with 10 bases aligning to TRBD2. The CDR3 has 17 amino acids. CDR1 and CDR2 from the germline V gene are LNHDA and SQIVND (reference sequence). The junction had 13 bases not matched to a gene; V was cut back by 3 bases and J by 5 bases. CDR3 region: CASSIALWGAGGDEQYF. The CDR3 coding sequence is TGTGCCAGTAGTATCGCCCTTTGGGGAGCGGGGGGGGACGAGCAGTACTTC.